In its sample, the clone carrying this T cell receptor (beta chain) was seen many times. The antigen is not known. These data come from a study of T cell repertoires in cytomegalovirus infection. Study as a whole: Indicated by public TCR beta signatures were CMV infection and matching HLA type.

Regarding the study as a whole: Adding up the frequency of public TCR beta families identified people who carried CMV plus the relevant HLA. Dominant in the ex vivo response were TCR beta clonotypes restricted by HLA-C and specific for CMV.

From the reads, TCRdb called clonotypes with MiXCR, one entry per CDR3 protein. The repertoire holds some 600,000 distinct CDR3 sequences, 20% to 25% seen once, with roughly 8% in the top ten. Trimming took 5 bases from V and 2 from J, leaving 20 bases between them. The CDR3 spans 17 residues. The germline CDR1 and CDR2 sequences are SEHNR and FQNEAQ (reference sequence). The chain couples TRBV7-9 to TRBJ2-3; D possibly uses TRBD1 or TRBD2 (5 bases each). The receptor was derived from a human donor in good health (CMV status not recorded). Some clones in this sample may be carry-over from other donors' samples. Sequenced: CD8+ T cells from PBMCs. The CDR3 DNA is TGTGCCAGCAGCCGTAGCCGGGGCCTTCGGGACACAGATACGCAGTATTTT. Translation: CASSRSRGLRDTDTQYF.